This is a list of T cell receptor beta chains from one sample in a study of blood T cell repertoires in COVID-19. The assay was immunoSEQ multiplex PCR, and TCRdb's table has in-frame clones only and misses some. Of hundreds of thousands of clones in the sample, 70% to 90% are singletons; the top ten hold about 3%. Sequenced: peripheral blood. The receptors come from a man aged 18 to 35 with active or convalescent COVID-19. CDR3s include the opening cysteine and the closing phenylalanine or tryptophan. Each record gives: V gene, J gene, clone size, D gene, CDR3 DNA, CDR3 protein. A D gene is named only where the DNA matches it firmly. Clone size, where shown, is once, few, many, or a class for clones that have expanded.

>TRBV4-3|TRBJ1-1|once|.
TGCGCCAGCAGCCAAGGAGAATCTGTGATGACTGAAGCTTTCTTT
CASSQGESVMTEAFF
>TRBV5-6|TRBJ2-2|.|TRBD2
TGTGCCAGCAGCTATCGTAGACTAGCGGGGAACACCGGGGAGCTGTTTTTT
CASSYRRLAGNTGELFF
>TRBV7-6|TRBJ2-3|.|TRBD1
TGTGCCAGCAGGAAGGACAGGGGAGGATTAGATACGCAGTATTTT
CASRKDRGGLDTQYF
>TRBV28|TRBJ2-2|.|.
TGTGCCAGCAGTTTAGGGGAGTGGACCGGGGAGCTGTTTTTT
CASSLGEWTGELFF
>TRBV7-2|TRBJ2-3|.|TRBD2
TGTGCCAGCAGCAAACAGCCCCTAGCCCTAGCGGGAACAGATACGCAGTATTTT
CASSKQPLALAGTDTQYF
>TRBV6-5|TRBJ2-7|once|.
TGTGCCAGCAGGATTGGACTATCTACCTACGAGCAGTACTTC
CASRIGLSTYEQYF
>TRBV6-5|TRBJ2-1|.|.
TGTGCCAGCACTGCCGACAGCTACAATGAGCAGTTCTTC
CASTADSYNEQFF
>TRBV9|TRBJ1-6|.|.
TGTGCCAGCAGCGTAGACGGGGTTGCAGATTCACCCCTCCACTTT
CASSVDGVADSPLHF
>TRBV12-5|TRBJ2-1|.|.
TGTGCTAGTGAATGGGGGCTCTCCTACAATGAGCAGTTCTTC
CASEWGLSYNEQFF
>TRBV13|TRBJ2-7|once|.
TGTGCCAGCAGCCAGTCCCCTAGCCAGTACGAGCAGTACTTC
CASSQSPSQYEQYF
>TRBV2|TRBJ2-7|.|.
TGTGCCAGCAGTGAAATATTCGGCGGGGAGGTTAGGGACTTC
CASSEIFGGEVRDF
>TRBV30|TRBJ1-2|.|.
TGTGCCTGGGGGTCGGACTATGGCTACACCTTC
CAWGSDYGYTF
>TRBV3-1/TRBV3-2|TRBJ2-3|.|TRBD1
TGTGCCAGCAGCCAAGTGAACAGGGGGCGCGCAGATACGCAGTATTTT
CASSQVNRGRADTQYF
>TRBV18|TRBJ2-1|.|TRBD2
TGTGCCAGCTCACCACCGACTAGCGGCTACAATGAGCAGTTCTTC
CASSPPTSGYNEQFF
>TRBV30|TRBJ1-2|.|TRBD1
TGTGCCTGGGCGCTGCGAAGGGACAGGCCCTATGGCTACACCTTC
CAWALRRDRPYGYTF
>TRBV6-5|TRBJ1-5|few|.
TGTGCCAGCAGTTACTCGACAAGTGGGAATCAGCCCCAGCATTTT
CASSYSTSGNQPQHF
>TRBV6-5|TRBJ1-2|few|.
TGTGCCAGCAGTTACTTGGGCGGGTCTGGCTACACCTTC
CASSYLGGSGYTF
>TRBV28|TRBJ1-5|.|.
TGTGCCAGCAGTTTTATATCTTACTATAGCAATCAGCCCCAGCATTTT
CASSFISYYSNQPQHF
>TRBV19|TRBJ2-2|.|.
TGTGCCAGTAGCCCCACAGGGAACACCGGGGAGCTGTTTTTT
CASSPTGNTGELFF
>TRBV7-2|TRBJ1-5|.|TRBD1
TGTGCCAGCAGCTTAAGAACAGGGGATCAGCCCCAGCATTTT
CASSLRTGDQPQHF
>TRBV5-1|TRBJ2-5|.|TRBD2
TGCGCCAGCAGCTCCGCCGGGACTACTGAAGAGACCCAGTACTTC
CASSSAGTTEETQYF
>TRBV4-3|TRBJ1-5|.|.
TGCGCCAGCAGTCTAACAGGTTCAGGGCAGCCCCAGCATTTT
CASSLTGSGQPQHF
>TRBV28|TRBJ2-3|.|TRBD2
TGTGCCAGCAGTACCCCGGGACTAGCGGGAGAGGATACGCAGTATTTT
CASSTPGLAGEDTQYF
>TRBV6-5|TRBJ1-1|.|.
TGTGCCAGCAACAATATGGGCCGGACTGAAGCTTTCTTT
CASNNMGRTEAFF
>TRBV18|TRBJ1-1|.|TRBD1
TGTGCCAGCTCACCGACCGGGACAGGGGGGACTGAAGCTTTCTTT
CASSPTGTGGTEAFF
>TRBV2|TRBJ1-5|.|TRBD1
TGTGCCAGCAGTACAGGACAGGGCCTAAATCAGCCCCAGCATTTT
CASSTGQGLNQPQHF
>TRBV19|TRBJ1-2|.|.
TGTGCCAGTACTCATCGGAGCCGACTTAACTATGGCTACACCTTC
CASTHRSRLNYGYTF
>TRBV5-1|TRBJ2-5|.|TRBD2
TGCGCCAGCAGCTTGTGGTTAGCGGGAGGCCCTGGGGAGACCCAGTACTTC
CASSLWLAGGPGETQYF
>TRBV12-5|TRBJ1-2|.|TRBD1
TGTGCTAGTGGTCCTGGTCAGGGGGCGCGCTACACCTTC
CASGPGQGARYTF
>TRBV12-1|TRBJ1-2|once|.
TGTGCCAGCAGCCCGGGTTATGGCTACACCTTC
CASSPGYGYTF
>TRBV2|TRBJ1-5|.|.
TGTGCCAGCAGTCCCGACAGGTATAGCCCAAATCAGCCCCAGCATTTT
CASSPDRYSPNQPQHF
>TRBV28|TRBJ2-1|.|TRBD2
TGTGCCAGCAGTTGTCCTAGCGGGAGTATAATGTGTGGGGTCGATGAGCAGTTCTTC
CASSCPSGSIMCGVDEQFF
>TRBV28|TRBJ1-2|.|TRBD1
TGTGCCAGCAGTTTACTTAGGACAGGGGTCGTTTGGGTTGGTGGCTACACCTTC
CASSLLRTGVVWVGGYTF